These 2 T cell receptor beta chains were all obtained from the same sample, sequenced in a study of T cell responses to AZD1222 COVID-19 vaccine (dated by TCRdb to the early 2020s). Library preparation used the immunoSEQ multiplex PCR assay. TCRdb carries this immuneACCESS record with in-frame sequences only. Its versions omit some clonotypes, under half of them owing to an unresolved V gene in the studies checked, with the rest unexplained. For this sample there are tens of thousands of clones; more than 75% appear just once. The ten largest clones represent more than 8.5% of the sample. Sample time point, as interpreted from the label and publication: baseline before first vaccination. The source was peripheral blood, collected on day 0 of AZD1222 vaccination. These receptors were taken from an adult in good health.

The chain recombines TRBV27 with TRBJ1-4, with D unclear. Germline-derived CDR1 and CDR2 are MNHEY and SMNVEV (reference sequence). The CDR3 extends over 13 amino acids. V was clipped by 7 bases and J by 0 bases, with 6 bases between them. The CDR3 loop is CASNFATNEKLFF. CDR3 nucleotides: TGTGCCAGCAACTTTGCAACTAATGAAAAACTGTTTTTT.

This clone was detected a few times. V is TRBV18 and J is TRBJ2-7; D is perhaps TRBD2 (5 bases). The germline CDR1 and CDR2 sequences are KGHSH and LQKENI. CDR3 size: 13 residues. V was clipped by 1 base and J by 7 bases, with 11 bases between them. CDR3 residues: CASSPLGSGEQYF. CDR3 sequence (DNA): TGTGCCAGCTCACCACTTGGGAGTGGGGAGCAGTACTTC.